These 21 T cell receptor beta chains originate from one sample sequenced in a study of T cells in Graves' hyperthyroidism and ophthalmopathy. Regions amplified from RNA transcripts were the TCR beta CDR3 regions. The HTBI primer set was used in a first-round RT-PCR of the TCR CDR3. TCRdb processed the multiplex PCR reads anew with MiXCR; each CDR3 protein has one entry. There are nearly 600,000 distinct CDR3 sequences in the sample; over 11% occur only once, and 5% to 7% lies in the top ten. The sequencing sample was made of blood. The source of these receptors is a woman under 40 with Graves' hyperthyroidism that later progressed to Graves' ophthalmopathy.

This clonotype was seen at least ten times. The genes are TRBV20-1 and TRBJ2-1; D gene ambiguous. Germline CDR1 and CDR2: DFQATT and SNEGSKA (reference sequence). CDR3 size: 10 residues. Trimming removed 5 bases at V and 12 bases at J, with 11 bases between. The CDR3 spells CSADRVGQFF. In DNA, the CDR3 is TGCAGTGCTGATCGAGTAGGGCAGTTCTTC.

This clonotype was found many times. The V gene is TRBV5-1, the J gene TRBJ1-2; D gene uncertain. Trimming shortened V by 4 bases and J by 4 bases, and 11 bases separated the two germline ends. The germline V gene encodes CDR1 SGHRS and CDR2 YFSETQ. This CDR3 is built from 13 residues. CDR3: CASSVDRSYGYTF. In nucleotides, the CDR3 is TGCGCCAGCAGCGTGGACCGATCCTATGGCTACACCTTC.

CDR3 in amino acids: CSSSPSGAYNEQFF. For the CDR3, the DNA is TGCAGCTCCAGCCCTAGCGGGGCCTACAATGAGCAGTTCTTC. V is TRBV29-1 and J is TRBJ2-1; 9 nucleotides align to TRBD2. V dropped 8 bases and J dropped 2; count of bases not matched to a gene: 7. The CDR3 is 14 amino acids. Germline CDR1 and CDR2: SQVTM and ANQGSEA.

This clonotype was detected many times. This sequence joins TRBV12-3 or TRBV12-4 and TRBJ2-7, with D tentatively TRBD1 (5 bases). The CDR3 is made up of 11 amino acids. The V and J ends lost 7 bases and 10 bases respectively, with 14 bases between them. This CDR3 reads CASTKIGEQYF. The CDR3 nucleotides are TGTGCCAGCACCAAAATAGGGGAACAGTACTTC.

In this sample, this clonotype turned up a few times. The CDR3 sequence: CASGSWTGLDEQFF. The CDR3, as DNA: TGCGCCAGCGGATCGTGGACAGGGCTCGATGAGCAGTTCTTC. The chain combines TRBV5-1 with TRBJ2-1; TRBD1 matches 8 bases. Germline CDR1 is SGHRS and CDR2 is YFSETQ. The CDR3 has 14 amino acids. Trimming cost V 7 bases and J 8 bases; bases outside gene matches: 11.

This clonotype has at least ten counts. The chain uses TRBV10-3 and TRBJ1-3, with 7 nucleotides matching TRBD1. The CDR3 is 14 residues long. Germline values: CDR1 ENHRY, CDR2 SYGVKD. V gave up 4 bases and J gave up 2 bases; unmatched junction bases: 2. The CDR3 coding sequence is TGTGCCATCAGTGGACAGGGCACTGGAAACACCATATATTTT. The encoded protein is CAISGQGTGNTIYF.

CDR3 region: CASSRQGSNTGELFF. DNA of the CDR3: TGTGCCAGCAGCCGCCAGGGGTCGAACACCGGGGAGCTGTTTTTT. This chain joins TRBV3-1 and TRBJ2-2; D may be TRBD1 (6 bases). The CDR3 covers 15 residues. Germline V gives CDR1 LGHDT, CDR2 YNNKEL (reference sequence). V was trimmed by 4 bases and J by 0 bases, leaving 9 bases between them.

This clonotype was seen a few times. The chain joins TRBV5-1 to TRBJ2-2, with unresolved D. Germline CDR1 and CDR2: SGHRS and YFSETQ. The CDR3 totals 14 residues. V was pared by 2 bases and J by 1 base, with 6 bases between. DNA for the CDR3: TGCGCCAGCAGCTTAGAGAGGAACACCGGGGAGCTGTTTTTT. This codes for CASSLERNTGELFF.

This clonotype was seen repeatedly, ten times or more. CDR3: CASSPTGTSRTDTQYF. CDR3 DNA: TGTGCCAGCAGTCCTACCGGGACTAGCCGCACAGATACGCAGTATTTT. This chain links TRBV6-1 with TRBJ2-3; TRBD2 matches at 9 bases. CDR3 length equals 16 residues. V trimming: 5 bases; J trimming: 1 base; junction bases outside the gene matches: 7. Germline V gene data show CDR1 as MNHNS and CDR2 as SASEGT.

The CDR3 loop reads CSARLRPVSYGYTF. CDR3 coding DNA: TGCAGTGCTAGGTTGAGACCTGTGAGCTATGGCTACACCTTC. The chain employs TRBV20-1 and TRBJ1-2; no reliable D call. Trimming pared 3 bases from V and 4 bases from J, leaving 15 bases between. Germline CDR1 and CDR2: DFQATT and SNEGSKA (reference sequence). CDR3 length: 14 amino acids.

V gene TRBV12-3 or TRBV12-4 combines with J gene TRBJ2-3, with D possibly matching TRBD1 (6 bases). This CDR3 comprises 12 residues. Trimming took off 2 bases at V and 8 bases at J, with 8 bases between the two ends. The CDR3 sequence is CASSLIGGTQYF. The CDR3 DNA reads as TGTGCCAGCAGTTTAATAGGGGGTACGCAGTATTTT.

At least ten counts were recorded for this clonotype. This chain's CDR3 is CASSLGQDRGGYTF. Written as DNA, the CDR3 is TGCGCCAGCAGCTTGGGCCAGGACAGGGGTGGCTACACCTTC. V usage is TRBV5-1 and J usage is TRBJ1-2; 9 nucleotides agree with TRBD1. The CDR3 is 14 amino acids. The germline V gene has CDR1 SGHRS and CDR2 YFSETQ. The V and J ends lost 0 bases and 7 bases, in that order; junction bases with no gene match: 4.

The chain recombines TRBV28 with TRBJ2-1; 8 nucleotides agree with TRBD2. The trim removed 5 bases at V and 5 bases at J, leaving 14 bases unmatched. This CDR3 contains 17 residues. The germline V gene encodes CDR1 MDHEN and CDR2 SYDVKM. For the CDR3, the DNA is TGTGCCAGCAGTCCATCGGGGGGGGGGGGGCCTCACAATGAGCAGTTCTTC. As protein: CASSPSGGGGPHNEQFF.

This clonotype was seen repeatedly, ten times or more. The chain links TRBV7-2 to TRBJ2-7; D may match TRBD1 or TRBD2 (6 bases each). The CDR3 covers 14 residues. V shed 4 bases and J shed 1 base, with 11 bases lying between them. The germline gives CDR1 SGHTA, CDR2 FQGNSA. This CDR3 is CASSWGATSYEQYF. Here the CDR3 DNA reads TGTGCCAGCAGCTGGGGGGCGACTTCCTACGAGCAGTACTTC.

This clonotype was seen many times. The rearrangement links TRBV28 to TRBJ1-3; the D gene is possibly TRBD1 (5 bases). The length of the CDR3 is 16 residues. Germline CDR1 MDHEN, CDR2 SYDVKM. V lost 1 base and J lost 0, with 10 bases in between. Written as DNA, the CDR3 is TGTGCCAGCAGTTTATCAACTGGGGGCTCTGGAAACACCATATATTTT. Protein: CASSLSTGGSGNTIYF.

This clonotype was seen a handful of times. The chain has TRBV15 and TRBJ1-2; maybe TRBD1 (5 bases). CDR3 length equals 11 residues. Trimming left V 8 bases short and J 6 bases short, with 10 bases between. CDR1 LNHNV and CDR2 YYDKDF come from the germline V gene (reference sequence). CDR3 protein: CATYGGDGYTF. CDR3 DNA sequence: TGTGCCACCTATGGAGGGGATGGCTACACCTTC. The full variable domain, completed using reference TRBV15 and TRBJ1-2, is DAMVIQNPRYQVTQFGKPVTLSCSQTLNHNVMYWYQQKSSQAPKLLFHYYDKDFNNEADTPDNFQSRRPNTSFCFLDIRSPGLGDTAMYLCATYGGDGYTFGSGTRLTVV.

This clonotype was seen a few times. CDR3 sequence reads: CASSIVRGPEGYTF. DNA for the CDR3: TGTGCCAGTAGTATCGTCAGGGGGCCTGAGGGCTACACCTTC. The chain uses TRBV19 and TRBJ1-2; 8 bases agree with TRBD1. Trimming at V came to 3 bases and at J to 8 bases, leaving 8 bases not matched to a gene. Germline-derived CDR1 and CDR2 are LNHDA and SQIVND (reference sequence). This CDR3 spans 14 amino acids.

This clonotype was found many times. The chain employs TRBV10-3 and TRBJ2-1; D perhaps matches TRBD2 (5 bases). V gave up 4 bases and J gave up 5 bases, with 12 bases separating them. CDR3 size: 14 residues. CDR1 and CDR2 from the germline V gene are ENHRY and SYGVKD. CDR3 DNA sequence: TGTGCCATCAGTGGGACTGGCGGAAACAATGAGCAGTTCTTC. This sequence encodes CAISGTGGNNEQFF.

The sample holds many counts of this clonotype. The chain joins TRBV28 to TRBJ2-3, with D possibly being TRBD1 or TRBD2 (5 bases each). Germline V gene data show CDR1 as MDHEN and CDR2 as SYDVKM. The CDR3 is made up of 16 amino acids. V shed 2 bases and J shed 0 bases, with 12 bases lying between them. In DNA form, the CDR3 reads TGTGCCAGCAGTTTACGGGGCAAGTTAAGCACAGATACGCAGTATTTT. Its translation is CASSLRGKLSTDTQYF.

This clonotype came up many times. The V and J genes are TRBV6-2 or TRBV6-3 and TRBJ1-6, with TRBD1 matching 7 bases. In germline, CDR1 is MNHEY, CDR2 SVGEGT. This CDR3 is built from 15 residues. V lost 2 bases to trimming and J lost 7 bases; unmatched junction nucleotides: 5. The CDR3 DNA reads TGTGCCAGCAGTTACAATTCAGGGGGAAATTCACCCCTCCACTTT. It is translated as CASSYNSGGNSPLHF.

This chain connects TRBV12-5 to TRBJ2-1; 11 nucleotides agree with TRBD1. Germline V gives CDR1 LGHNT, CDR2 FRNRAP. With V trimmed by 6 bases and J by 8 bases, 9 bases remained unmatched. The CDR3 is 15 residues long. The CDR3, as DNA: TGTGCTAGTGGCTCGCCAGGGACAGGGGGTGATGAGCAGTTCTTC. Amino acids: CASGSPGTGGDEQFF.